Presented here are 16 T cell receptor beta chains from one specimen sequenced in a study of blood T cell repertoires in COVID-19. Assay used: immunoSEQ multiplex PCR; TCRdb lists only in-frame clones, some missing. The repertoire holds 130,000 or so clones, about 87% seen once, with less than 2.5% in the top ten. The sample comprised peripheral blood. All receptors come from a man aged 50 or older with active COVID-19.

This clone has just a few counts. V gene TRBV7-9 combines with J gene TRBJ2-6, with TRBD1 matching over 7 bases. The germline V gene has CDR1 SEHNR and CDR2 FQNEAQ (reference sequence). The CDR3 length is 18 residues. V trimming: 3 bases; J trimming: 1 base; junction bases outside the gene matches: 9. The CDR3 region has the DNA TGTGCCAGCAGCTTGGGACAGCGCCTGATGTCTGGGGCCAACGTCCTGACTTTC. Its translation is CASSLGQRLMSGANVLTF.

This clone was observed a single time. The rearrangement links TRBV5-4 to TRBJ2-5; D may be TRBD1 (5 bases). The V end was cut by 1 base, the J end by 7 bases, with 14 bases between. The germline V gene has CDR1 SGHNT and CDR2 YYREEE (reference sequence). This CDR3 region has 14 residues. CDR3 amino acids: CASSLIGQGRTQYF. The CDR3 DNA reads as TGTGCCAGCAGCTTGATAGGCCAGGGAAGGACCCAGTACTTC.

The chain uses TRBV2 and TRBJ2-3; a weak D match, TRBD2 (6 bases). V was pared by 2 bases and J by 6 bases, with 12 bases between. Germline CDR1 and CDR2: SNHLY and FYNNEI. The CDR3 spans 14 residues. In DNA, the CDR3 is TGTGCCAGCAGTGAATTCGGGGGACCGGATACGCAGTATTTT. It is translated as CASSEFGGPDTQYF.

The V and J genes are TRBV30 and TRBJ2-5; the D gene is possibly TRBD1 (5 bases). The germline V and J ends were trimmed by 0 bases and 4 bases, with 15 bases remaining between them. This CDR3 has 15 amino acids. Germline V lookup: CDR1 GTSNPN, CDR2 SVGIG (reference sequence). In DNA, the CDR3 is TGTGCCTGGAGTGTAATAGCAGGGTTTGGAGAGACCCAGTACTTC. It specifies CAWSVIAGFGETQYF.

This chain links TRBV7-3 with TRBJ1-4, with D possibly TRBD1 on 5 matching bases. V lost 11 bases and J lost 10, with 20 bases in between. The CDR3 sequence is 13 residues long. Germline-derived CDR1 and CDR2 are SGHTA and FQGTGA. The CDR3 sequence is CAPISKNRGKLFF. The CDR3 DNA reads TGTGCCCCCATCTCTAAGAATAGGGGAAAACTGTTTTTT. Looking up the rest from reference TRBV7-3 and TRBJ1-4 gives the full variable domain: GAGVSQTPSNKVTEKGKYVELRCDPISGHTALYWYRQSLGQGPEFLIYFQGTGAADDSGLPNDRFFAVRPEGSVSTLKIQRTERGDSAVYLCAPISKNRGKLFFGSGTQLSVL.

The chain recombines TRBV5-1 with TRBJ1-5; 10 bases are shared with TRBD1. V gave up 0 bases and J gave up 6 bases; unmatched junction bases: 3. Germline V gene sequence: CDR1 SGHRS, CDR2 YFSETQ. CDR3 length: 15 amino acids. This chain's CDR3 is CASSLAGQGGQPQHF. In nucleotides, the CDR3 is TGCGCCAGCAGCTTGGCCGGACAGGGGGGTCAGCCCCAGCATTTT.

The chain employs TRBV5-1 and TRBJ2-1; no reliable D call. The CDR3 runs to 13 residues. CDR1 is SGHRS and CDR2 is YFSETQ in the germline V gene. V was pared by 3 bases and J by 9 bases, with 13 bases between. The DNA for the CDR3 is TGCGCCAGCAGCTCTGTTACGGGTGGTGAGCAGTTCTTC. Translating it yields CASSSVTGGEQFF.

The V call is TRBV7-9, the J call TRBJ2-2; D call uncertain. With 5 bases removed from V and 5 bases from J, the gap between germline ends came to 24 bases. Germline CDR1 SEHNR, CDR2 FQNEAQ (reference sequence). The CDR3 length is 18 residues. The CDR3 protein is CASSEPTGETPRTGELFF. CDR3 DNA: TGTGCCAGCAGCGAACCGACCGGAGAGACCCCCCGAACCGGGGAGCTGTTTTTT.

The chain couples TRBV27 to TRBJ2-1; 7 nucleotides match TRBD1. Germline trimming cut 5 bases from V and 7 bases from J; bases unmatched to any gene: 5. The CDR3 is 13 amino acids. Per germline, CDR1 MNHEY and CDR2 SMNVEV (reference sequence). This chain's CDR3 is CASSHLDRNEQFF. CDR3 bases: TGTGCCAGCAGTCACCTGGACAGGAATGAGCAGTTCTTC.

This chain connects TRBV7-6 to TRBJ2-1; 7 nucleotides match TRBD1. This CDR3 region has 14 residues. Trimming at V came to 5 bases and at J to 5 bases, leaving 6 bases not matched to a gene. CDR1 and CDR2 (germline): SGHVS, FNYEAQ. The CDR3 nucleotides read TGTGCCAGCAGCCCTCCCGGGACAGACAATGAGCAGTTCTTC. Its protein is CASSPPGTDNEQFF.

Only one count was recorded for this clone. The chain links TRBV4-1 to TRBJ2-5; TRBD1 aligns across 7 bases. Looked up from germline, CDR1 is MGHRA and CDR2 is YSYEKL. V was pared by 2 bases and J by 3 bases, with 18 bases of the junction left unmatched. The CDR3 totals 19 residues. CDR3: CASSQNYLGVQTGKETQYF. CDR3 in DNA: TGCGCCAGCAGCCAAAACTACCTAGGGGTGCAGACAGGGAAAGAGACCCAGTACTTC.

As DNA, the CDR3 is TGTGCCAGCAGACAGGGGGCCTACGAGCAGTACTTC. Translated: CASRQGAYEQYF. This chain uses TRBV7-2 with TRBJ2-7; 8 positions match TRBD1. The CDR3 is made up of 12 amino acids. CDR1 is SGHTA, CDR2 FQGNSA, per germline. Germline trimming cut 6 bases from V and 2 bases from J; bases unmatched to any gene: 0. Full variable domain (rest looked up from reference TRBV7-2 and TRBJ2-7): GAGVSQSPSNKVTEKGKDVELRCDPISGHTALYWYRQSLGQGLEFLIYFQGNSAPDKSGLPSDRFSAERTGGSVSTLTIQRTQQEDSAVYLCASRQGAYEQYFGPGTRLTVT.

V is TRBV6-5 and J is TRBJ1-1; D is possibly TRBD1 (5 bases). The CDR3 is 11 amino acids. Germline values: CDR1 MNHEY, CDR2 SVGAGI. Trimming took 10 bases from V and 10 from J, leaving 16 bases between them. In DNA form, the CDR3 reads TGTGCCACCCTCTCGTGGGGCCGAGCTTTCTTT. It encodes CATLSWGRAFF.

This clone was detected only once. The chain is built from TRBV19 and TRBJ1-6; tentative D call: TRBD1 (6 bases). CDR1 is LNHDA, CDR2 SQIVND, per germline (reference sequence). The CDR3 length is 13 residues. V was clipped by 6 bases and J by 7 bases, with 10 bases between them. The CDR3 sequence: CASSNTGNSPLHF. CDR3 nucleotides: TGTGCCAGTAGCAACACAGGGAATTCACCCCTCCACTTT.

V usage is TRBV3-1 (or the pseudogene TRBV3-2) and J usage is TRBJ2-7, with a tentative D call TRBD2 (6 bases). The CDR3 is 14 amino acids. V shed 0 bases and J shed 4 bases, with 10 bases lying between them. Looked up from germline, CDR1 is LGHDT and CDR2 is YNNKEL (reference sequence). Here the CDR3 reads CASSQDILAYEQYF. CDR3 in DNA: TGTGCCAGCAGCCAAGATATACTAGCTTACGAGCAGTACTTC.

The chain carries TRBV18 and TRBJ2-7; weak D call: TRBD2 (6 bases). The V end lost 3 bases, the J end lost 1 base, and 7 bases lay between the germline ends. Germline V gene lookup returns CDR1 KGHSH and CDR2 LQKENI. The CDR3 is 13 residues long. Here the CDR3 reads CASSPGTSYEQYF. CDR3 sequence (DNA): TGTGCCAGCTCACCCGGGACTTCCTACGAGCAGTACTTC.